Listed here are 23 T cell receptor beta chains from one sample, sequenced in a study of blood T cell repertoires in COVID-19. The table came from immunoSEQ multiplex PCR; TCRdb's copy has only in-frame clones and leaves some out. In the table there are over 45,000 clones, 75% to 85% of which are singletons. Sequenced input: peripheral blood. The receptors were gathered from a man aged 35 to 55 with acute or convalescent COVID-19.

The V gene is TRBV9, the J gene TRBJ2-1; 10 bases map to TRBD2. CDR1 and CDR2 from the germline V gene are SGDLS and YYNGEE. With 5 bases clipped from V and 2 bases from J, the junction kept 4 bases outside the gene matches. The CDR3 has 15 amino acids. The CDR3 here is CASRPSGGAYNEQFF. DNA for the CDR3: TGTGCCAGCAGACCCAGCGGGGGGGCCTACAATGAGCAGTTCTTC.

V gene TRBV6-5 combines with J gene TRBJ2-7; TRBD1 aligns across 10 bases. The CDR3 loop spans 13 amino acids. The germline V gene has CDR1 MNHEY and CDR2 SVGAGI. After removal of 8 bases from V and 5 bases from J, the junction contained 6 bases not matched to a gene. The CDR3 nucleotides are TGTGCCAGCGGGGACAGGGGACGGGACGAGCAGTACTTC. This sequence encodes CASGDRGRDEQYF.

J is TRBJ1-2 and V is TRBV4-1; TRBD1 agrees at 8 bases. This CDR3 spans 13 amino acids. J lost 6 bases, V lost 5 bases, and 5 bases had no gene match. Per the germline V gene, CDR1 is MGHRA and CDR2 is YSYEKL. CDR3 coding DNA: TGCGCCAGCAGCAGGACAGGGTTCGATGGCTACACCTTC. Its translation: CASSRTGFDGYTF.

This clone was recorded only once. The V and J genes are TRBV30 and TRBJ1-5, with 9 bases fitting TRBD1. This CDR3 is built from 16 residues. With 4 bases clipped from V and 5 bases from J, the junction kept 12 bases outside the gene matches. From germline, CDR1 is GTSNPN and CDR2 SVGIG (reference sequence). The CDR3 here is CAWTLPGQGKHQPQHF. CDR3 in DNA: TGTGCCTGGACCCTGCCGGGACAGGGTAAACATCAGCCCCAGCATTTT.

The chain employs TRBV9 and TRBJ1-1, with 9 bases aligning to TRBD1. The J segment lost 5 bases and the V segment lost 3 bases, leaving 5 bases of the junction unmatched. The CDR3 sequence is 14 residues long. Germline V gives CDR1 SGDLS, CDR2 YYNGEE. The CDR3: CASSDGTGKTEAFF. CDR3 DNA sequence: TGTGCCAGCAGCGACGGGACAGGGAAAACTGAAGCTTTCTTT.

The chain combines TRBV5-4 with TRBJ1-6, with 7 nucleotides matching TRBD1. The CDR3 is made up of 13 amino acids. Germline-derived CDR1 and CDR2 are SGHNT and YYREEE (reference sequence). V lost 4 bases, J lost 8 bases, and 3 bases stayed unmatched. The CDR3 sequence is CASSADRDSPLHF. CDR3 DNA: TGTGCCAGCAGCGCCGACAGGGATTCACCCCTCCACTTT.

The chain employs TRBV5-6 and TRBJ2-6, with D tentatively TRBD2 (5 bases). This CDR3 contains 15 residues. The V end was cut by 2 bases, the J end by 2 bases, with 8 bases between. In germline, CDR1 is SGHDT, CDR2 YYEEEE. The CDR3, as DNA: TGTGCCAGCAGCTTAGCGGCCGCTGGGGCCAACGTCCTGACTTTC. It specifies CASSLAAAGANVLTF.

V and J are TRBV19 and TRBJ2-6, with D possibly being TRBD1 (6 bases). V was clipped by 7 bases and J by 0 bases, with 10 bases between them. Per the germline V gene, CDR1 is LNHDA and CDR2 is SQIVND (reference sequence). The CDR3 is 15 residues long. CDR3 bases: TGTGCCAGTATCTTACAGGGCTCTGGGGCCAACGTCCTGACTTTC. Residues: CASILQGSGANVLTF.

This chain uses TRBV11-2 with TRBJ1-2; D not certain. This CDR3 region has 12 residues. Trimming shortened V by 2 bases and J by 4 bases, and 5 bases separated the two germline ends. Germline loops: CDR1 SGHAT, CDR2 FQNNGV. In nucleotides, the CDR3 is TGTGCCAGCAGCTTAACGGGCTATGGCTACACCTTC. Translating it yields CASSLTGYGYTF. Full variable domain (remainder filled in from reference TRBV11-2 and TRBJ1-2): EAGVAQSPRYKIIEKRQSVAFWCNPISGHATLYWYQQILGQGPKLLIQFQNNGVVDDSQLPKDRFSAERLKGVDSTLKIQPAKLEDSAVYLCASSLTGYGYTFGSGTRLTVV.

This clone was recorded once. V is TRBV5-4 and J is TRBJ2-3, with 8 bases aligning to TRBD2. J gave up 5 bases and V 4 bases, and 15 bases lay outside the gene matches. Germline V gene sequence: CDR1 SGHNT, CDR2 YYREEE (reference sequence). This CDR3 spans 17 amino acids. The CDR3 spells CASSPSGRGGNKDTQYF. The CDR3 DNA is TGTGCCAGCAGCCCCTCGGGTCGGGGGGGCAATAAAGATACGCAGTATTTT.

The V gene is TRBV10-3, the J gene TRBJ1-5; no definite D call. From germline, CDR1 is ENHRY and CDR2 SYGVKD. Trimming took off 3 bases at V and 4 bases at J, with 7 bases between the two ends. The CDR3 spans 13 residues. CDR3 sequence reads: CAISDRNNQPQHF. Written as DNA, the CDR3 is TGTGCCATCAGTGACAGAAATAATCAGCCCCAGCATTTT.

This rearrangement joins TRBV4-1 to TRBJ2-1, with TRBD1 matching over 7 bases. The V gene end was trimmed by 1 base and the J gene end by 3 bases; junction bases not matched to a gene: 9. CDR3 length: 17 residues. Germline V lookup: CDR1 MGHRA, CDR2 YSYEKL. The CDR3 sequence is CASSQGTGARLYNEQFF. In DNA, the CDR3 is TGCGCCAGCAGCCAAGGAACAGGGGCTCGACTCTACAATGAGCAGTTCTTC.

The rearrangement links TRBV7-9 to TRBJ1-4; D not certain. This CDR3 contains 12 residues. V was cut by 2 bases and J by 8 bases, with 6 bases left in between. Germline lookup yields CDR1 SEHNR and CDR2 FQNEAQ (reference sequence). The CDR3 region has the DNA TGTGCCAGCAGCTTACGTCAGGAAAAACTGTTTTTT. Translation gives CASSLRQEKLFF.

CDR3 region: CASSLSGSGANVLTF. In DNA form, the CDR3 reads TGTGCCAGCAGCTTATCAGGGTCCGGGGCCAACGTCCTGACTTTC. The rearrangement links TRBV7-2 to TRBJ2-6; a weak D match, TRBD1 (5 bases). Per germline, CDR1 SGHTA and CDR2 FQGNSA. The V and J ends lost 2 bases and 4 bases respectively, with 9 bases between them. This CDR3 has 15 residues.

The rearrangement links TRBV5-1 to TRBJ2-7; TRBD1 might be the D (5 bases). Deletions cut 1 base from V and 2 bases from J, with 13 bases between. Germline loops: CDR1 SGHRS, CDR2 YFSETQ. The CDR3 is 15 residues long. CDR3 residues: CASSLIDSLAYEQYF. CDR3 in DNA: TGCGCCAGCAGCTTGATAGACAGTTTAGCCTACGAGCAGTACTTC. The entire variable domain, with the rest obtained from reference TRBV5-1 and TRBJ2-7, is as follows: KAGVTQTPRYLIKTRGQQVTLSCSPISGHRSVSWYQQTPGQGLQFLFEYFSETQRNKGNFPGRFSGRQFSNSRSEMNVSTLELGDSALYLCASSLIDSLAYEQYFGPGTRLTVT.

This chain links TRBV4-2 with TRBJ2-3; the match to TRBD2 covers 7 bases. The CDR3 spans 16 residues. The V and J ends lost 4 bases and 2 bases, in that order; junction bases with no gene match: 9. In germline, CDR1 is LGHNA, CDR2 YNFKEQ. CDR3 loop: CASSLMGGDPTDTQYF. The CDR3 nucleotides are TGTGCCAGCAGCCTGATGGGGGGGGACCCCACAGATACGCAGTATTTT.

The chain uses TRBV2 and TRBJ1-2; the D gene is possibly TRBD1 (6 bases). Germline CDR1 reads SNHLY; CDR2 reads FYNNEI. Trimming pared 8 bases from V and 0 bases from J, leaving 10 bases between. This CDR3 has 13 amino acids. The CDR3 loop is CASPQGANYGYTF. CDR3 sequence (DNA): TGTGCCAGCCCACAGGGAGCTAACTATGGCTACACCTTC.

V is TRBV27 and J is TRBJ2-7, with 7 positions matching TRBD1. Germline CDR1 and CDR2: MNHEY and SMNVEV (reference sequence). The V and J ends lost 7 bases and 2 bases, in that order; junction bases with no gene match: 5. CDR3 length: 13 amino acids. CDR3 region: CASKRQGTYEQYF. CDR3 coding DNA: TGTGCCAGCAAACGACAGGGTACCTACGAGCAGTACTTC.

The chain links TRBV30 to TRBJ1-2, with a weak D call TRBD1 (6 bases). CDR3 length: 13 residues. Germline CDR1 GTSNPN, CDR2 SVGIG (reference sequence). V lost 0 bases and J 4 bases, leaving 9 bases between the germline ends. The CDR3 DNA sequence: TGTGCCTGGAGTGTTGGGGGGGCCTATGGCTACACCTTC. Its protein is CAWSVGGAYGYTF.

This chain uses TRBV7-9 with TRBJ1-5, with D perhaps matching TRBD1 (6 bases). Trimming took off 2 bases at V and 6 bases at J, with 17 bases between the two ends. The CDR3 loop spans 16 amino acids. CDR1 is SEHNR, CDR2 FQNEAQ, per germline (reference sequence). The CDR3 loop is CASSLSGRGLFQPQHF. As DNA, the CDR3 is TGTGCCAGCAGCTTATCAGGCAGGGGTCTATTTCAGCCCCAGCATTTT. The full variable domain, completed using reference TRBV7-9 and TRBJ1-5, is DTGVSQNPRHKITKRGQNVTFRCDPISEHNRLYWYRQTLGQGPEFLTYFQNEAQLEKSRLLSDRFSAERPKGSFSTLEIQRTEQGDSAMYLCASSLSGRGLFQPQHFGDGTRLSIL.

The table lists this clone with a few counts. The rearrangement links TRBV11-2 to TRBJ1-2, with D perhaps matching TRBD1 (5 bases). CDR1 is SGHAT and CDR2 is FQNNGV in the germline V gene. This CDR3 comprises 15 residues. Trimming took 6 bases from V and 2 from J, leaving 16 bases between them. The CDR3 DNA follows: TGTGCCAGCAGGGCTAGAACCAGGGAAAACTATGGCTACACCTTC. Amino acid sequence: CASRARTRENYGYTF. Combining the CDR3 with reference TRBV11-2 and TRBJ1-2 gives the whole variable domain EAGVAQSPRYKIIEKRQSVAFWCNPISGHATLYWYQQILGQGPKLLIQFQNNGVVDDSQLPKDRFSAERLKGVDSTLKIQPAKLEDSAVYLCASRARTRENYGYTFGSGTRLTVV.

The V and J genes are TRBV3-1 (or the pseudogene TRBV3-2) and TRBJ2-7, with TRBD1 as a possible D gene (7 bases). Germline lookup yields CDR1 LGHDT and CDR2 YNNKEL (reference sequence). V gave up 4 bases and J gave up 0 bases, with 13 bases separating them. This CDR3 region has 15 residues. In DNA, the CDR3 is TGTGCCAGCAGCCTCGGGGGACAGAGCTCCTACGAGCAGTACTTC. It codes for CASSLGGQSSYEQYF.

This rearrangement joins TRBV3-1 (or the pseudogene TRBV3-2) to TRBJ1-5; D is possibly TRBD1 (5 bases). The CDR3 is 13 amino acids. The V and J ends lost 4 bases and 5 bases respectively, with 9 bases between them. Germline V gene data show CDR1 as LGHDT and CDR2 as YNNKEL (reference sequence). CDR3 amino acids: CASSRMTDQPQHF. For the CDR3, the DNA is TGTGCCAGCAGCCGAATGACAGATCAGCCCCAGCATTTT.